This is a list of T cell receptor beta chains from one sample in a study of T cell responses to AZD1222 COVID-19 vaccine. Assay used: immunoSEQ multiplex PCR; TCRdb lists only in-frame clones, some missing. The table records 90,000 to 150,000 clones, less than 90% of them present only once. The sequencing here drew on peripheral blood, taken on day 0 of AZD1222 vaccination. Source of these receptors: an adult in good health. Each CDR3 is given with its conserved first and last residue. The D gene is left open where the match is weak. Expanded clones get a size class; other rows say once, few or many, or leave the size out.

DNA: TGTGCCAGCAAGAAGCGGGAGGGCCAAGGTGAGCAGTTCTTC
CDR3: CASKKREGQGEQFF
size: .
V: TRBV28
D: TRBD2
J: TRBJ2-1

DNA: TGTGCCAGAGGCCCCGGGACGAGTAATCAGCCCCAGCATTTT
CDR3: CARGPGTSNQPQHF
size: few
V: TRBV28
D: .
J: TRBJ1-5

DNA: TGCAGCGGGGAACAGGGGGCAGATACGCAGTATTTT
CDR3: CSGEQGADTQYF
size: .
V: TRBV29-1
D: TRBD1
J: TRBJ2-3

DNA: TGTGCCACCAGCAGAGATCTAGGTACCTACAATGAGCAGTTCTTC
CDR3: CATSRDLGTYNEQFF
size: once
V: TRBV15
D: .
J: TRBJ2-1

DNA: TGTGCCAGCAGAATACAGGGGGGGGCAGCTTTCTTT
CDR3: CASRIQGGAAFF
size: .
V: TRBV28
D: TRBD1
J: TRBJ1-1

DNA: TGTGCCAGTAGTAACGGGAAATACAATGAGCAGTTCTTC
CDR3: CASSNGKYNEQFF
size: once
V: TRBV19
D: .
J: TRBJ2-1

DNA: TGCAGCGTGACAAGGGGGCTCGGCACAGATACGCAGTATTTT
CDR3: CSVTRGLGTDTQYF
size: once
V: TRBV29-1
D: TRBD1
J: TRBJ2-3

DNA: TGCAGCGCCGGTCAGATTGTAGGCGCAGATACGCAGTATTTT
CDR3: CSAGQIVGADTQYF
size: .
V: TRBV29-1
D: .
J: TRBJ2-3

DNA: TGTGCCACCAGCAGAGTAGGCAGGGAAGACAAAAACATTCAGTACTTC
CDR3: CATSRVGREDKNIQYF
size: .
V: TRBV15
D: .
J: TRBJ2-4

DNA: TGTGCCAGCAGCCAACAGGGGGCGGGTGAGCAGTACTTC
CDR3: CASSQQGAGEQYF
size: .
V: TRBV5-4
D: TRBD1
J: TRBJ2-7

DNA: TGTGCCAGCAGTTCTGGACTGAACACCGGGGAGCTGTTTTTT
CDR3: CASSSGLNTGELFF
size: .
V: TRBV28
D: .
J: TRBJ2-2

DNA: TGTGCCAGCACCCCTGGAACTGGAGGTAGTTCACCCCTCCACTTT
CDR3: CASTPGTGGSSPLHF
size: .
V: TRBV6-5
D: .
J: TRBJ1-6

DNA: TGTGCCAGCAGCCCCCGACTGGAGAAAGAGACCCAGTACTTC
CDR3: CASSPRLEKETQYF
size: .
V: TRBV9
D: .
J: TRBJ2-5

DNA: TGCAGTGCTAGTCCGTTTCAGACAGCGAGCACAGATACGCAGTATTTT
CDR3: CSASPFQTASTDTQYF
size: .
V: TRBV20-1
D: .
J: TRBJ2-3

DNA: TGTGCCAGTAGTATCTTTTCGAACACTGAAGCTTTCTTT
CDR3: CASSIFSNTEAFF
size: .
V: TRBV19
D: .
J: TRBJ1-1

DNA: TGTGCCTGGAGGGGCCGGGACTTCTCCTACAATGAGCAGTTCTTC
CDR3: CAWRGRDFSYNEQFF
size: .
V: TRBV30
D: .
J: TRBJ2-1

DNA: TGTGCCAGCTCACCAGGCCTAAATGTTTCACCCCTCCACTTT
CDR3: CASSPGLNVSPLHF
size: .
V: TRBV18
D: .
J: TRBJ1-6

DNA: TGTGCCAGCAGACAGGGTTACACCGGGGAGCTGTTTTTT
CDR3: CASRQGYTGELFF
size: .
V: TRBV9
D: .
J: TRBJ2-2

DNA: TGTGCCAGCAGCCAAGACAGTGTTCGGCCCCAGCATTTT
CDR3: CASSQDSVRPQHF
size: .
V: TRBV16
D: .
J: TRBJ1-5

DNA: TGTGCCAGTAGTATTGTGAAGTATGGGGGCACTGAAGCTTTCTTT
CDR3: CASSIVKYGGTEAFF
size: .
V: TRBV19
D: .
J: TRBJ1-1

DNA: TGTGCCAGCAGCACCTTCCCGGGACAGTACGAGCAGTACTTC
CDR3: CASSTFPGQYEQYF
size: .
V: TRBV28
D: TRBD1
J: TRBJ2-7

DNA: TGTGCCAGCAGTTTATACAACGAGAACACCGGGGAGCTGTTTTTT
CDR3: CASSLYNENTGELFF
size: few
V: TRBV27
D: .
J: TRBJ2-2

DNA: TGCGCCAGCAGCCTCAACACCGCAACTAATGAAAAACTGTTTTTT
CDR3: CASSLNTATNEKLFF
size: once
V: TRBV5-1
D: .
J: TRBJ1-4

DNA: TGTGCCAGCAGCCCGGACAGGGGGCGAGCTGAAAAACTGTTTTTT
CDR3: CASSPDRGRAEKLFF
size: .
V: TRBV7-2
D: TRBD1
J: TRBJ1-4

DNA: TGTGCCAGTAGTATGTCCCCTGGAGCGGGGCAGTATTTT
CDR3: CASSMSPGAGQYF
size: .
V: TRBV19
D: .
J: TRBJ2-3

DNA: TGTGCCAGCAGCTTGCCCCCCCCAGGGTACGAGCAGTACTTC
CDR3: CASSLPPPGYEQYF
size: .
V: TRBV5-6
D: .
J: TRBJ2-7

DNA: TGTGCCAGCAGCCCCGGGTATAACTATGGCTACACCTTC
CDR3: CASSPGYNYGYTF
size: .
V: TRBV6-2/TRBV6-3
D: .
J: TRBJ1-2

DNA: TGTGCCAGCAGCTTTGGCCAGGGGGATGGCGAGCAGTACTTC
CDR3: CASSFGQGDGEQYF
size: few
V: TRBV7-9
D: TRBD1
J: TRBJ2-7

DNA: TGTGCCAGTAGTATAGCCACGGCTAACTATGGCTACACCTTC
CDR3: CASSIATANYGYTF
size: .
V: TRBV19
D: .
J: TRBJ1-2

DNA: TGTGCCTGGAGCCCCTCGAGCGGGGAGACCCAGTACTTC
CDR3: CAWSPSSGETQYF
size: .
V: TRBV30
D: .
J: TRBJ2-5

DNA: TGTGCCCGCTCCGGGACTAGCGAACGAGAGACCCAGTACTTC
CDR3: CARSGTSERETQYF
size: .
V: TRBV2
D: TRBD2
J: TRBJ2-5

DNA: TGTGCCAGCAGTTTAAGGCAGGATGGCTACACCTTC
CDR3: CASSLRQDGYTF
size: .
V: TRBV12-3/TRBV12-4
D: .
J: TRBJ1-2

DNA: TGTGCCAGCAGCCACGACAAGCCCTACTACGAGCAGTACTTC
CDR3: CASSHDKPYYEQYF
size: .
V: TRBV3-1/TRBV3-2
D: .
J: TRBJ2-7

DNA: TGTGCCAGCAGTTTACTGGCTGGGGCCAACGTCCTGACTTTC
CDR3: CASSLLAGANVLTF
size: .
V: TRBV27
D: .
J: TRBJ2-6

DNA: TGTGCCAGCAGCCTATCATATAGCAATCAGCCCCAGCATTTT
CDR3: CASSLSYSNQPQHF
size: .
V: TRBV3-1/TRBV3-2
D: .
J: TRBJ1-5

DNA: TGCGCCAGCAGCTTGGGCCTCCGGGACAGGTCAACTTTTAATGAAAAACTGTTTTTT
CDR3: CASSLGLRDRSTFNEKLFF
size: .
V: TRBV5-1
D: TRBD1
J: TRBJ1-4